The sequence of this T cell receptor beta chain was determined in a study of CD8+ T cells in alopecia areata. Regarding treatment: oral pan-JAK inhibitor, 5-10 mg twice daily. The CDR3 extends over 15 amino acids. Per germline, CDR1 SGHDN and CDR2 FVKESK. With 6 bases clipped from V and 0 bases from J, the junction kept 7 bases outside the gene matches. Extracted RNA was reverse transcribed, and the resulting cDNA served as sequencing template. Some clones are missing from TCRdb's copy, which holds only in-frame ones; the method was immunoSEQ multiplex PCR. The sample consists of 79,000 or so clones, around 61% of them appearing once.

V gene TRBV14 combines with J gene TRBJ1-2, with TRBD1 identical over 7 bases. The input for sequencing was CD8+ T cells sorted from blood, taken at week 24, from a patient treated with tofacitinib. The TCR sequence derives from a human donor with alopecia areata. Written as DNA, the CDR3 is TGTGCCAGCAGTAATCGACAGGGATCTAACTATGGCTACACCTTC. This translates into CASSNRQGSNYGYTF.